The 16 T cell receptor beta chains reported below all come from one sample, sequenced in a study of blood T cell repertoires in COVID-19. TCRdb's table, derived via immunoSEQ multiplex PCR, lists solely in-frame clones and lacks some. The data hold fewer than 120,000 clones, with around 80% observed a single time. The specimen sequenced was peripheral blood. All receptors derive from a woman of 80 years or more with acute or convalescent COVID-19.

This clone was observed a few times. V is TRBV4-3 and J is TRBJ2-7, with 7 nucleotides matching TRBD1. V gave up 4 bases and J gave up 2 bases; unmatched junction bases: 2. This CDR3 is 13 amino acids long. Germline values: CDR1 LGHNA, CDR2 YSLEER. CDR3 nucleotide sequence: TGCGCCAGCAGCCCGACAGGGACCTACGAGCAGTACTTC. Translated: CASSPTGTYEQYF.

The chain has TRBV7-3 and TRBJ1-2, with D possibly TRBD1 on 6 matching bases. V was pared by 5 bases and J by 8 bases, with 18 bases between. The germline gives CDR1 SGHTA, CDR2 FQGTGA. CDR3 length: 14 residues. CDR3 sequence (DNA): TGTGCCAGCAGCGCCTTCGGGGAGGGGGACGGCTACACCTTC. It encodes CASSAFGEGDGYTF.

The CDR3 loop is CASSQGQGNSPLHF. The CDR3 DNA sequence: TGCGCCAGCAGCCAGGGACAGGGGAATTCACCCCTCCACTTT. This sequence joins TRBV4-1 and TRBJ1-6; 10 bases match TRBD1. The V gene's germline CDR1 is MGHRA and CDR2 YSYEKL. The V and J ends lost 3 bases and 7 bases, in that order; junction bases with no gene match: 0. The CDR3 covers 14 residues.

The chain recombines TRBV29-1 with TRBJ1-2; D gene uncertain. The CDR3 is 10 amino acids. CDR1 is SQVTM and CDR2 is ANQGSEA in the germline V gene. V was clipped by 4 bases and J by 6 bases, with 6 bases between them. The CDR3 loop is CSVVLDGYTF. As DNA, the CDR3 is TGCAGCGTTGTTCTTGATGGCTACACCTTC.

V usage is TRBV7-2 and J usage is TRBJ1-4, with a possible D match to TRBD1 (6 bases). CDR1 is SGHTA, CDR2 FQGNSA, per germline. The length of the CDR3 is 12 residues. V lost 4 bases and J 8 bases, leaving 8 bases between the germline ends. The CDR3 DNA follows: TGTGCCAGCAGCTCTGGACAGGAAAAACTGTTTTTT. It codes for CASSSGQEKLFF.

In its sample, this clone was seen once. V usage is TRBV27 and J usage is TRBJ2-7; TRBD2 matches 13 bases. The CDR3 consists of 16 residues. Per the germline V gene, CDR1 is MNHEY and CDR2 is SMNVEV (reference sequence). The V gene end was trimmed by 5 bases and the J gene end by 5 bases; junction bases not matched to a gene: 9. Written as DNA, the CDR3 is TGTGCCAGCAGTCAAACCTGGACTAGCGGGGGAGACGAGCAGTACTTC. This sequence encodes CASSQTWTSGGDEQYF.

This CDR3 reads CASSPGLPSDTQYF. The DNA of the CDR3 is TGCGCCAGCAGTCCGGGACTCCCGTCAGATACGCAGTATTTT. The genes are TRBV5-1 and TRBJ2-3; possible D gene TRBD2, 6 bases. Trimming removed 5 bases at V and 4 bases at J, with 14 bases between. The CDR3 spans 14 residues. Germline assignment: CDR1 SGHRS and CDR2 YFSETQ.

The V call is TRBV29-1, the J call TRBJ1-2, with D perhaps matching TRBD1 (5 bases). The germline gives CDR1 SQVTM, CDR2 ANQGSEA. The CDR3 is 12 residues long. V dropped 5 bases and J dropped 4 bases, with 11 bases sitting between them. The CDR3 sequence: CSVRNRFYGYTF. CDR3 in DNA: TGCAGCGTTAGGAACAGGTTCTATGGCTACACCTTC.

The rearrangement joins TRBV5-1 to TRBJ2-7, with D perhaps matching TRBD1 (7 bases). With 2 bases removed from V and 6 bases from J, the gap between germline ends came to 12 bases. From germline, CDR1 is SGHRS and CDR2 YFSETQ. CDR3 length equals 13 residues. The CDR3 DNA is TGCGCCAGCAGCTTCCAGGGGGGTCGCGAGCAGTACTTC. This translates into CASSFQGGREQYF.

The rearrangement joins TRBV6-6 to TRBJ2-2, with D hard to call. Germline CDR1 reads MNHNY; CDR2 reads SVGAGI (reference sequence). Trimming pared 8 bases from V and 1 base from J, leaving 5 bases between. This CDR3 has 12 residues. Here the CDR3 reads CASGQNTGELFF. For the CDR3, the DNA is TGTGCCAGCGGCCAGAACACCGGGGAGCTGTTTTTT.

V gene TRBV18 combines with J gene TRBJ2-5, with 7 nucleotides matching TRBD2. The V segment lost 5 bases and the J segment 5 bases; nucleotides outside the gene matches: 11. This CDR3 is built from 15 residues. CDR1 KGHSH and CDR2 LQKENI come from the germline V gene. The CDR3 here is CASSAGRIGGETQYF. In DNA, the CDR3 is TGTGCCAGCTCAGCCGGGAGGATCGGTGGGGAGACCCAGTACTTC.

The chain joins TRBV5-8 to TRBJ2-7; 14 bases are shared with TRBD2. With 4 bases clipped from V and 7 bases from J, the junction kept 4 bases outside the gene matches. CDR3 length: 14 residues. The germline V gene has CDR1 SGHTS and CDR2 YDEGEE. The CDR3 is CASSPGLAGDEQYF. Here the CDR3 DNA reads TGTGCCAGCAGCCCGGGACTAGCGGGAGATGAGCAGTACTTC.

The chain joins TRBV19 to TRBJ1-5; 7 bases match TRBD1. The germline V gene has CDR1 LNHDA and CDR2 SQIVND (reference sequence). The CDR3 has 15 amino acids. The trim removed 0 bases at V and 7 bases at J, leaving 6 bases unmatched. CDR3 protein: CASSIEGGGDQPQHF. The CDR3 nucleotides are TGTGCCAGTAGTATAGAAGGAGGGGGCGACCAGCCCCAGCATTTT.

This chain joins TRBV18 and TRBJ2-2; weak D call: TRBD1 (5 bases). The CDR3 spans 15 residues. Trimming removed 0 bases at V and 7 bases at J, with 12 bases between. Per the germline V gene, CDR1 is KGHSH and CDR2 is LQKENI. The CDR3 is CASSPPGRANGELFF. CDR3 bases: TGTGCCAGCTCACCACCGGGCAGGGCTAACGGGGAGCTGTTTTTT. The whole variable domain, remainder taken from reference TRBV18 and TRBJ2-2, is NAGVMQNPRHLVRRRGQEARLRCSPMKGHSHVYWYRQLPEEGLKFMVYLQKENIIDESGMPKERFSAEFPKEGPSILRIQQVVRGDSAAYFCASSPPGRANGELFFGEGSRLTVL.

The chain combines TRBV2 with TRBJ2-5; D is perhaps TRBD1 (8 bases). The CDR3 loop spans 15 amino acids. In germline, CDR1 is SNHLY, CDR2 FYNNEI. V was pared by 6 bases and J by 7 bases, with 21 bases between. CDR3 amino acids: CASRRQGSGGLTQYF. The CDR3 DNA sequence: TGTGCCAGCAGGCGACAGGGGTCCGGGGGGTTGACCCAGTACTTC.

The gene calls are TRBV7-2 and TRBJ1-6, with no clear D. The CDR3 loop spans 15 amino acids. Germline CDR1 and CDR2: SGHTA and FQGNSA. With 0 bases removed from V and 9 bases from J, the gap between germline ends came to 12 bases. The CDR3 DNA sequence: TGTGCCAGCAGCTTAGCCGGGCGGGCCGGTTCACCCCTCCACTTT. Its protein product is CASSLAGRAGSPLHF.